Shown below are 27 T cell receptor beta chains from a single sample sequenced in a study of regulatory T cells in long-lasting Graves disease. Investigators prepared the TCR beta libraries by applying iRepertoire HTBI primers and Arm-PCR of CDR3 regions. TCRdb reprocessed the multiplex PCR reads via MiXCR and lists one record per CDR3 protein. Of about 470,000 distinct CDR3 sequences in the sample, roughly 17% were seen once. Time point given: newly diagnosed GD, antithyroid drugs for less than 3 months. Following extraction of RNA from PBMCs, that RNA was used to make the TCR library. The same sample was also studied in work on T cells in Graves' hyperthyroidism and ophthalmopathy.

The specimen comprised peripheral blood mononuclear cells (PBMCs), sampled at new diagnosis, from a patient treated with antithyroid drugs. The origin of the receptors is a man aged 40-55 years with Graves disease.

This clonotype was observed at least ten times. V gene TRBV27 combines with J gene TRBJ2-7, with D perhaps assigned TRBD1 or TRBD2 (5 bases each). Trimming took 6 bases from V and 2 from J, leaving 20 bases between them. The CDR3 runs to 16 residues. Per the germline V gene, CDR1 is MNHEY and CDR2 is SMNVEV (reference sequence). Written as DNA, the CDR3 is TGTGCCAGCAGCACTCCCTTAAGGGGACGGACCTACGAGCAGTACTTC. Its protein is CASSTPLRGRTYEQYF.

This clonotype was picked up many times. This sequence joins TRBV7-9 and TRBJ1-2; D unclear. Trimming took 5 bases from V and 8 from J, leaving 12 bases between them. This CDR3 is built from 12 residues. The germline V gene encodes CDR1 SEHNR and CDR2 FQNEAQ (reference sequence). The CDR3, as DNA: TGTGCCAGCAGCGCGGACGCATCCGGCTACACCTTC. Encoded protein: CASSADASGYTF.

In its sample, this clonotype was seen many times. The genes are TRBV7-3 and TRBJ1-2, with D tentatively TRBD1 (5 bases). The germline V gene has CDR1 SGHTA and CDR2 FQGTGA. This CDR3 has 13 residues. V lost 6 bases to trimming and J lost 8 bases, with 16 bases between them. CDR3: CASSPGRRGGYTF. The CDR3 region has the DNA TGTGCCAGCAGTCCCGGACGGAGGGGAGGCTACACCTTC.

This clonotype was recorded at least ten times. V and J are TRBV20-1 and TRBJ2-3, with TRBD2 as a possible D gene (7 bases). V lost 6 bases and J lost 1, with 20 bases in between. Per the germline V gene, CDR1 is DFQATT and CDR2 is SNEGSKA (reference sequence). The CDR3 contains 16 residues. The CDR3 sequence: CSAMTLRGRGTDTQYF. The CDR3 nucleotides are TGCAGTGCCATGACCTTGCGGGGGCGCGGCACAGATACGCAGTATTTT.

The sample holds a few counts of this clonotype. The chain has TRBV12-3 or TRBV12-4 and TRBJ2-1; D assignment may be TRBD1 or TRBD2 (5 bases each). Trimming left V 5 bases short and J 4 bases short, with 15 bases between. The CDR3 runs to 15 residues. CDR3 nucleotide sequence: TGTGCCAGCAGTCGACCGGGACGGGATTACAATGAGCAGTTCTTC. Amino acid sequence: CASSRPGRDYNEQFF.

This clonotype was found many times. DNA for the CDR3: TGTGCCAGCAGCCCCGGACAGGGAATCGAGCAGTACTTC. Protein product: CASSPGQGIEQYF. The rearrangement uses TRBV7-3 and TRBJ2-7; 8 bases fit TRBD1. V gave up 5 bases and J gave up 6 bases; unmatched junction bases: 6. There are 13 residues in the CDR3. Looked up from germline, CDR1 is SGHTA and CDR2 is FQGTGA.

Remarks on this clonotype: A much larger clone differs from this one at a single base, so this may be a read error. V gene TRBV28 combines with J gene TRBJ2-7, with a weak D call TRBD1 (6 bases). The CDR3 contains 14 residues. In germline, CDR1 is MDHEN, CDR2 SYDVKM. V shed 8 bases and J shed 2 bases, with 16 bases lying between them. The DNA for the CDR3 is TGTGCCAGCGGTAAACAGGGTCGGGCCTACGAGCAGTACTTC. Its translation: CASGKQGRAYEQYF.

This chain joins TRBV4-1 and TRBJ2-5; TRBD1 or TRBD2 may be the D gene (5 bases each). V was pared by 2 bases and J by 5 bases, with 18 bases between. This CDR3 contains 16 residues. Germline V gives CDR1 MGHRA, CDR2 YSYEKL. The CDR3 DNA follows: TGCGCCAGCAGCCAAAGTCAGCCCGGGAAGGGGGAGACCCAGTACTTC. Its translation is CASSQSQPGKGETQYF.

Turning to this clonotype: One end of the junction does not line up with germline, which may come from a read error. The chain employs TRBV19 and TRBJ2-2; 8 nucleotides agree with TRBD2. The CDR3 length is 12 residues. CDR1 LNHDA and CDR2 SQIVND come from the germline V gene (reference sequence). In nucleotides, the CDR3 is TGCGCGGGGGGAGCATATGCCGGGGAGCTGTTTTTT. It is translated as CAGGAYAGELFF.

This clonotype was seen a handful of times. V gene TRBV12-3 or TRBV12-4 combines with J gene TRBJ1-2, with 11 bases aligning to TRBD1. This CDR3 has 14 residues. Trimming removed 7 bases from V and 8 bases from J; junction bases left unmatched: 9. The CDR3 loop reads CASTLGQGARGYTF. The CDR3 region has the DNA TGTGCCAGCACCCTAGGACAGGGGGCTCGGGGCTACACCTTC.

CDR3 residues: CASSPHGRGTDTQYF. In nucleotides, the CDR3 is TGTGCCAGCAGCCCCCACGGGCGGGGCACAGATACGCAGTATTTT. The chain links TRBV4-2 to TRBJ2-3, with D possibly matching TRBD2 (5 bases). CDR1 is LGHNA, CDR2 YNFKEQ, per germline. This CDR3 has 15 residues. Trimming removed 4 bases at V and 1 base at J, with 12 bases between.

V gene TRBV6-1 combines with J gene TRBJ2-2; possible D gene TRBD2, 5 bases. The germline V gene has CDR1 MNHNS and CDR2 SASEGT. This CDR3 region has 15 residues. With 6 bases removed from V and 5 bases from J, the gap between germline ends came to 16 bases. This CDR3 is CASRSSGKATGELFF. In DNA, the CDR3 is TGTGCCAGCAGATCCTCCGGGAAAGCGACCGGGGAGCTGTTTTTT.

As for this clonotype: Since a much larger clone is just one base distant, this may be a read error. The V and J genes are TRBV3-1 and TRBJ2-7; D might be TRBD2 (6 bases). This CDR3 is 14 amino acids long. The germline CDR1 and CDR2 sequences are LGHDT and YNNKEL (reference sequence). V was cut by 4 bases and J by 6 bases, with 16 bases left in between. The CDR3 DNA reads TGTGCCAGCAGCCTTGGCGGGACGTTGGTCGAGCAGTACTTC. This gives the protein CASSLGGTLVEQYF.

This clonotype was observed many times. The rearrangement uses TRBV11-2 and TRBJ2-1, with D tentatively TRBD1 or TRBD2 (5 bases each). CDR1 is SGHAT, CDR2 FQNNGV, per germline. The V gene lost 1 base and the J gene lost 9 bases, with 10 bases spanning the gap. The CDR3 contains 13 residues. CDR3: CASSLGARGEQFF. The CDR3 DNA reads TGTGCCAGCAGCTTAGGAGCGAGGGGTGAGCAGTTCTTC. The entire variable domain, with the rest obtained from reference TRBV11-2 and TRBJ2-1, is as follows: EAGVAQSPRYKIIEKRQSVAFWCNPISGHATLYWYQQILGQGPKLLIQFQNNGVVDDSQLPKDRFSAERLKGVDSTLKIQPAKLEDSAVYLCASSLGARGEQFFGPGTRLTVL.

This clonotype has at least ten counts. The chain couples TRBV7-3 to TRBJ2-1; D might be TRBD2 (5 bases). The germline CDR1 and CDR2 sequences are SGHTA and FQGTGA. The CDR3 runs to 14 residues. V lost 1 base and J 4 bases, leaving 8 bases between the germline ends. For the CDR3, the DNA is TGTGCCAGCAGCTTAATGCCGGGATACAATGAGCAGTTCTTC. Protein product: CASSLMPGYNEQFF.

This clonotype showed up just once. The genes are TRBV28 and TRBJ2-6, with TRBD1 identical over 8 bases. V dropped 4 bases and J dropped 4; count of bases not matched to a gene: 6. The CDR3 has 16 amino acids. Looked up from germline, CDR1 is MDHEN and CDR2 is SYDVKM. In DNA form, the CDR3 reads TGTGCCAGCAGTTCGACAGGGGTCCCCGGGGCCAACGTCCTGACTTTC. Protein: CASSSTGVPGANVLTF. Complete variable domain (other parts from reference TRBV28 and TRBJ2-6): DVKVTQSSRYLVKRTGEKVFLECVQDMDHENMFWYRQDPGLGLRLIYFSYDVKMKEKGDIPEGYSVSREKKERFSLILESASTNQTSMYLCASSSTGVPGANVLTFGAGSRLTVL.

About this clonotype: A much larger clone differs by one base, so this may be a read error. The V gene is TRBV12-3 or TRBV12-4, the J gene TRBJ2-5; 13 nucleotides agree with TRBD2. Trimming took 6 bases from V and 5 from J; bases not matched to a gene: 9. This CDR3 has 16 amino acids. The CDR3 reads CASSDYGLAGVETQYF. The CDR3 region has the DNA TGTGCCAGCAGCGATTACGGACTAGCGGGAGTGGAGACCCAGTACTTC.

This clonotype came up many times. V gene TRBV5-6 combines with J gene TRBJ2-5; tentatively, D is TRBD1 or TRBD2 (5 bases each). This CDR3 has 17 residues. Between the trimmed V and J ends, which lost 4 bases and 4 bases, there was a span of 23 bases. Germline CDR1 reads SGHDT; CDR2 reads YYEEEE. The CDR3 loop is CASSQPSLGAQGETQYF. The CDR3 DNA reads as TGTGCCAGCAGCCAGCCAAGCCTCGGGGCACAAGGAGAGACCCAGTACTTC. Complete variable domain (other parts from reference TRBV5-6 and TRBJ2-5): DAGVTQSPTHLIKTRGQQVTLRCSPKSGHDTVSWYQQALGQGPQFIFQYYEEEERQRGNFPDRFSGHQFPNYSSELNVNALLLGDSALYLCASSQPSLGAQGETQYFGPGTRLLVL.

The chain uses TRBV12-5 and TRBJ2-7; no definite D call. Trimming took 4 bases from V and 2 from J, leaving 15 bases between them. This CDR3 is 15 amino acids long. CDR1 is LGHNT and CDR2 is FRNRAP in the germline V gene. The CDR3 here is CASGYHLSAPYEQYF. CDR3 nucleotide sequence: TGTGCTAGTGGTTACCATCTCAGCGCCCCCTACGAGCAGTACTTC. The entire variable domain, with the rest obtained from reference TRBV12-5 and TRBJ2-7, is as follows: DARVTQTPRHKVTEMGQEVTMRCQPILGHNTVFWYRQTMMQGLELLAYFRNRAPLDDSGMPKDRFSAEMPDATLATLKIQPSEPRDSAVYFCASGYHLSAPYEQYFGPGTRLTVT.

The chain couples TRBV6-1 to TRBJ2-7, with TRBD2 identical over 10 bases. The CDR3 contains 15 residues. The J segment lost 5 bases and the V segment lost 5 bases, leaving 9 bases of the junction unmatched. In germline, CDR1 is MNHNS, CDR2 SASEGT. The DNA for the CDR3 is TGTGCCAGCAGTCCCCTAGCGGGAGTCTCAGACGAGCAGTACTTC. Protein product: CASSPLAGVSDEQYF.

About this clonotype: This may arise from a read error, as a much more abundant clone is one base away. The CDR3 DNA follows: TGTGCCAGCAGCCAAGATTTGGGGGGTAACACTGGAGCTTTCTTT. It specifies CASSQDLGGNTGAFF. This chain joins TRBV3-1 and TRBJ1-1; D is perhaps TRBD1 (5 bases). Germline-derived CDR1 and CDR2 are LGHDT and YNNKEL (reference sequence). The CDR3 is 15 residues long.

This clonotype turned up a few times. The genes are TRBV7-8 and TRBJ2-5; D remains ambiguous. Between the trimmed V and J ends, which lost 5 bases and 14 bases, there was a span of 15 bases. From germline, CDR1 is SGHVS and CDR2 FQNEAQ. The CDR3 runs 11 residues. The CDR3 bases are TGTGCCAGCAGCAATCTGGTGGGCTTCTACTTC. It yields the protein CASSNLVGFYF.

The table lists this clonotype with many counts. The chain has TRBV6-1 and TRBJ2-7; either TRBD1 or TRBD2 may supply D (5 bases each). Germline CDR1 and CDR2: MNHNS and SASEGT. With 5 bases removed from V and 2 bases from J, the gap between germline ends came to 16 bases. CDR3 size: 15 residues. The CDR3 loop is CASSRTGTGTYEQYF. The CDR3, as DNA: TGTGCCAGCAGTCGCACCGGGACCGGGACCTACGAGCAGTACTTC.

At least ten counts were recorded for this clonotype. This chain links TRBV28 with TRBJ2-1; D gene ambiguous. Germline V gene lookup returns CDR1 MDHEN and CDR2 SYDVKM. V was pared by 3 bases and J by 5 bases, with 11 bases between. The CDR3 sequence is 14 residues long. The CDR3: CASSLVGWDNEQFF. The CDR3 DNA is TGTGCCAGCAGTTTGGTGGGCTGGGACAATGAGCAGTTCTTC.

This clonotype was seen ten or more times. The V gene is TRBV28, the J gene TRBJ2-1, with 9 bases that match TRBD1. This CDR3 comprises 15 residues. From germline, CDR1 is MDHEN and CDR2 SYDVKM. V lost 6 bases, J lost 4 bases, and 7 bases stayed unmatched. This chain's CDR3 is CASRGGTGLYNEQFF. As DNA, the CDR3 is TGTGCCAGCAGGGGCGGGACAGGGCTGTACAATGAGCAGTTCTTC. Full variable domain (missing parts from reference TRBV28 and TRBJ2-1): DVKVTQSSRYLVKRTGEKVFLECVQDMDHENMFWYRQDPGLGLRLIYFSYDVKMKEKGDIPEGYSVSREKKERFSLILESASTNQTSMYLCASRGGTGLYNEQFFGPGTRLTVL.

V and J are TRBV19 and TRBJ1-1, with no clear D. CDR1 is LNHDA and CDR2 is SQIVND in the germline V gene (reference sequence). This CDR3 has 13 amino acids. V dropped 4 bases and J dropped 8 bases, with 14 bases sitting between them. The CDR3 sequence: CASSTRLMDEAFF. CDR3 coding DNA: TGTGCCAGTAGTACACGGCTAATGGACGAAGCTTTCTTT.

V usage is TRBV7-9 and J usage is TRBJ2-3; D possibly uses TRBD1 or TRBD2 (5 bases each). V was pared by 1 base and J by 0 bases, with 14 bases between. Germline-derived CDR1 and CDR2 are SEHNR and FQNEAQ (reference sequence). The CDR3 length is 17 residues. Here the CDR3 reads CASSLGPGTPSTDTQYF. The CDR3 DNA sequence: TGTGCCAGCAGCTTAGGCCCCGGGACGCCAAGCACAGATACGCAGTATTTT.